The sequence of this TCR beta chain was determined in a study of T cell responses to AZD1222 COVID-19 vaccine (dated by TCRdb to about 2021). Concerning the study at large: Because spike-specific TCR depth and breadth did not differ between the two schedules, AZD1222 recipients who got a second dose at roughly 4 weeks were pooled with those who got a second dose at roughly 12 weeks. A total of approximately 230 trial participants underwent TCR sequencing, of whom 200 to 220 received two doses of AZD1222 and about 26 received two doses of the MenACWY control vaccine. Trial participants were enrolled by age into 18-55, 56-69 and 70-plus year subgroups, with about 150, 28 and 57 TCR-sequenced participants respectively.

As regards this clone: No cognate antigen has been identified for it. No base quality information exists; no much larger clone differs at one position.

This sample's time point label indicates: baseline before first vaccination. The vaccinee samples were drawn from two UK trials, COV001 and COV002, one of which was a single-blind randomized controlled phase 2/3 trial testing AZD1222 (ChAdOx1 nCoV-19) in healthy adults. Trial participant PBMC samples were collected at day 0 and day 28 after the second dose for TCRbeta chain sequencing. Cut back by 1 base and 1 base, the V and J ends lie 7 bases apart. The CDR3 sequence holds 15 residues, the cysteine and phenylalanine included. Only the CDR3 portion is preserved as DNA: 45 bases, with reading frame beginning at the first base. For CDR1 and CDR2, the germline V gene (reference sequence) lists SEHNR and FQNEAQ. Results and caveats for the whole study, not just this receptor: CD4 TCRs associated with the vaccine covered the entire spike protein, and the dominant responses were in regions 160-218 and 743-854. Only a handful of AZD1222 recipients were SARS-CoV-2 seropositive at baseline, limiting conclusions about previously exposed vaccinees. After two AZD1222 doses, spike-specific TCR breadth and depth were significantly higher than at day 0 and than in MenACWY recipients. Participants were mostly white British, with more females than males. The authors suggested clonal diversity may have been underestimated. Epitopes outside the regions mutated in the B.1.351 and B.1.1.7 variants were reportedly recognized by nearly half of the unique spike-specific TCRs. The 56-69-year group was small, and its depth increase did not reach significance, likely because of low power. Because no day 14 peak-response samples were available, the repertoires could be characterized only after the peak T cell response.

The CDR3 regions of human TCRbeta chains were analyzed by immunosequencing. In the paper's pipeline: Repertoire TCRs were matched against a reference library of SARS-CoV-2-specific TCRs generated with the MIRA antigen-specificity platform. Breadth was defined as the fraction of unique TCRs that were SARS-CoV-2-associated, and depth was defined as the fraction of total T cells that were SARS-CoV-2-associated. Each spike-specific TCR was assigned to its reactive spike region and to a CD4 or CD8 class using the MIRA data. Log10-transformed breadth and depth values were compared by one-way ANOVA with Sidak's multiple comparisons tests. The table was pulled from immuneACCESS by TCRdb, which kept in-frame rearrangements only. Such tables lose some clones; where checked, under half of the loss comes from unresolved V genes, and the rest has no known cause. The V and J calls and the clone size are those of that table, but D and trimming were determined from the DNA. Here the sample has about 120,000 clones; around nine tenths occur a single time. Together, the top ten hold approximately 12% of the sample.

The starting material was peripheral blood, obtained on day 0 of AZD1222 vaccination. This TCR was recovered from an adult in good health. The rearrangement combines TRBV7-9 with TRBJ2-2; a confident D gene designation cannot be given. The base sequence is TGTGCCAGCAGCTTAGGGGCAGGGAACACCGGGGAGCTGTTTTTT. It codes for CASSLGAGNTGELFF.